This entry describes one T cell receptor (beta chain). This sample is drawn from a study of blood T cell repertoires in COVID-19. Study background: The samples span acute and convalescent COVID-19 from the United States, Italy and Spain.

Using immunoSEQ multiplex PCR, the repertoire was profiled, and TCRdb retains in-frame clones only, with some absent. The sample holds some 100,000 clones, 86% seen once. The receptor was derived from a man in his forties or fifties with acute or convalescent COVID-19. Material: peripheral blood.

CDR3 DNA sequence: TGCGCCAGCAGCCCCCAGACAGGGTTGGTGTACGAGCAGTACTTC. This gives the protein CASSPQTGLVYEQYF. V usage is TRBV5-1 and J usage is TRBJ2-7; 7 nucleotides align to TRBD1. CDR1 and CDR2 (germline): SGHRS, YFSETQ. After removal of 4 bases from V and 4 bases from J, the junction contained 11 bases not matched to a gene. The CDR3 extends over 15 amino acids.